This TCR beta chain was observed in a study of control samples from healthy donors and cancer patients. The length of the CDR3 is 15 residues. The germline gives CDR1 LNHDA, CDR2 SQIVND (reference sequence). V lost 5 bases and J lost 8, with 19 bases in between. Sequencing used immunoSEQ multiplex PCR; TCRdb keeps in-frame clones, though not all of them. The sample shows fewer than 200,000 clones, about 86% of them seen only once. The clonotype originates from a woman younger than 45 in good health. The sample consisted of blood. The gene calls are TRBV19 and TRBJ1-3; the D gene is possibly TRBD1 (5 bases). The CDR3 nucleotides read TGTGCCAGTAGTCCGTCGACAGAAGGCCGTTACACCATATATTTT. It yields the protein CASSPSTEGRYTIYF.